The 10 T cell receptor beta chains listed next were all sequenced from one sample in a study of T cells in Graves' hyperthyroidism and ophthalmopathy. Researchers amplified the TCR beta CDR3 regions from RNA transcripts. Researchers ran a first-round RT-PCR on the TCR CDR3 using the HTBI primer set. Using its own MiXCR run on the multiplex PCR reads, TCRdb lists one record per CDR3 protein. The data show roughly 500,000 distinct CDR3 sequences, less than 25% seen once. What was sequenced was blood. The origin of the receptors is a woman in her 70s with Graves' ophthalmopathy.

At least ten counts were recorded for this clonotype. The chain employs TRBV7-6 and TRBJ1-1; D perhaps matches TRBD1 (6 bases). CDR3 length: 14 residues. Germline CDR1 SGHVS, CDR2 FNYEAQ. The V and J ends lost 3 bases and 4 bases respectively, with 12 bases between them. In nucleotides, the CDR3 is TGTGCCAGCAGCTTTGACAGGACCGCCACTGAAGCTTTCTTT. This codes for CASSFDRTATEAFF.

This clonotype was counted once. One end of the junction varies from germline; a read error may be responsible. V and J are TRBV12-5 and TRBJ2-1; D might be TRBD2 (6 bases). Germline V gene sequence: CDR1 LGHNT, CDR2 FRNRAP. There are 11 residues in the CDR3. CDR3 region: CASQDYNEQLF. CDR3 DNA: TGTGCTAGTCAGGACTACAATGAGCAGCTCTTC.

A few counts support this clonotype. The V and J genes are TRBV20-1 and TRBJ1-1, with a tentative D call TRBD1 (5 bases). The germline V and J ends were trimmed by 1 base and 5 bases, with 14 bases remaining between them. The CDR3 loop spans 14 amino acids. Germline V CDR1 and CDR2: DFQATT, SNEGSKA (reference sequence). This chain's CDR3 is CSARGGRGSTEAFF. The CDR3, as DNA: TGCAGTGCTAGAGGGGGACGGGGAAGTACTGAAGCTTTCTTT.

The rearrangement joins TRBV30 to TRBJ1-5, with 9 bases that match TRBD1. In germline, CDR1 is GTSNPN, CDR2 SVGIG (reference sequence). The CDR3 spans 19 residues. The V and J ends lost 0 bases and 0 bases, in that order; junction bases with no gene match: 12. The CDR3 coding sequence is TGTGCCTGGAGTGTAAAGAGGACAGGGGCGGACTATAGCAATCAGCCCCAGCATTTT. Translated: CAWSVKRTGADYSNQPQHF.

To note about this clonotype: At one end the junction does not follow the germline gene, possibly because of a read error. The chain is built from TRBV6-5 and TRBJ1-1; D unresolved. Germline V gives CDR1 MNHEY, CDR2 SVGAGI. CDR3 size: 15 residues. For the CDR3, the DNA is TGTGCCAGCCGTTACTCGGGCAGACGGTCGACGGGAGCTTTCTTT. Translation gives CASRYSGRRSTGAFF.

Turning to this clonotype: One base away lies a much larger clone, so this may be a sequencing read error. V usage is TRBV28 and J usage is TRBJ2-7; 9 bases map to TRBD1. The CDR3 is made up of 14 amino acids. The germline CDR1 and CDR2 sequences are MDHEN and SYDVKM. CDR3 protein: CANSLMGQGYEQYF. CDR3 DNA sequence: TGTGCCAACAGTCTTATGGGACAGGGCTACGAGCAGTACTTC.

This clonotype was counted many times. The CDR3 sequence is CASKTGGRDEQYF. The CDR3 DNA is TGTGCCAGCAAGACAGGGGGCAGGGACGAGCAGTACTTC. This rearrangement joins TRBV3-1 to TRBJ2-7, with 10 positions matching TRBD1. CDR1 and CDR2 (germline): LGHDT, YNNKEL (reference sequence). The CDR3 is made up of 13 amino acids. Trimming took 7 bases from V and 5 from J; bases not matched to a gene: 5.

On this clonotype itself: At one of its ends the junction is not consistent with the germline gene, which may arise from a read error. The chain couples TRBV10-3 to TRBJ1-1; 10 nucleotides align to TRBD1. The CDR3 has 15 residues. CDR1 and CDR2 from the germline V gene are ENHRY and SYGVKD. CDR3 loop: CTISTRTGGNTEAFF. CDR3 bases: TGTACCATCAGTACCCGGACAGGGGGGAACACTGAAGCTTTCTTT.

Here the CDR3 reads CASSTREYNSPLHF. In DNA form, the CDR3 reads TGTGCCAGCAGCACCCGGGAGTATAATTCACCCCTCCACTTT. V is TRBV9 and J is TRBJ1-6; D remains ambiguous. V lost 4 bases and J lost 4, with 9 bases in between. The CDR3 sequence is 14 residues long. From germline, CDR1 is SGDLS and CDR2 YYNGEE.

V usage is TRBV9 and J usage is TRBJ2-3; D is perhaps TRBD2 (7 bases). Germline lookup yields CDR1 SGDLS and CDR2 YYNGEE. The V end lost 4 bases, the J end lost 4 bases, and 22 bases lay between the germline ends. The CDR3 runs 17 residues. The CDR3 spells CASSQVGGGGSADTQYF. The CDR3 coding sequence is TGTGCCAGCAGCCAAGTGGGTGGGGGCGGGAGTGCAGATACGCAGTATTTT.